A selection of T cell receptor beta chains follows, all from one sample in a study of CXCR3-negative and CXCR3-positive naive CD8 T cells. TCRdb reanalyzed the 5' RACE reads and collapses them to one entry per CDR3 protein, without DNA. Its table records over 100,000 distinct CDR3 sequences. The sequenced material came from naive CXCR3- CD8+ T cells from blood. These receptors all come from a human donor in good health. Some clones in this sample may be carry-over from other donors' samples. Both conserved end residues are part of each CDR3.

j_gene,v_gene,CDR3aa
TRBJ2-3,TRBV11-3,CASSGAGEDTQYF
TRBJ1-1,TRBV6-2/TRBV6-3,CASSYRYEAFF
TRBJ1-6,TRBV14,CASSQESEALHF
TRBJ2-7,TRBV5-1,CASSLAAFNEQYF
TRBJ1-1,TRBV12-3/TRBV12-4,CASSLRQVLQAFF
TRBJ2-7,TRBV11-2,CASSLLAASYEQYF
TRBJ1-1,TRBV12-3/TRBV12-4,CASEGAGGGAFF
TRBJ2-7,TRBV18,CASSEETSATYEQYF
TRBJ2-7,TRBV20-1,CSAPSWDRAYEQYF
TRBJ2-3,TRBV7-9,CASSFPTSATSTDTQYF
TRBJ2-3,TRBV29-1,CSVEEDVPRDRSYTDTQYF
TRBJ2-7,TRBV29-1,CSGSEGRRPSYEQYF
TRBJ2-7,TRBV4-2,CASSQDLGSGEQYF
TRBJ2-7,TRBV7-8,CASSAPGQPYEQYF
TRBJ1-2,TRBV28,CASSLFQGSYGYTF
TRBJ2-1,TRBV29-1,CSVEGDSRGFYNEQFF
TRBJ1-2,TRBV29-1,CSVERDGPGYTF
TRBJ2-7,TRBV29-1,CSVFSVGEQYF
TRBJ1-1,TRBV19,CASSIGGYRVDTEAFF
TRBJ2-7,TRBV4-3,CASSQDRGSYEQYF
TRBJ2-2,TRBV5-1,CASSLDARGNTGELFF
TRBJ2-7,TRBV7-6,CASSPAGDEQYF
TRBJ1-1,TRBV7-2,CASSLEGGGTEAFF
TRBJ2-7,TRBV12-3/TRBV12-4,CASSLAAGYEHYF
TRBJ2-7,TRBV5-1,CASSLEAAGPYEQYF
TRBJ2-7,TRBV19,CASSPPASGYYEQYF
TRBJ2-1,TRBV11-1,CASSLVTSGVDEQFF
TRBJ1-1,TRBV7-2,CASSLGDRANTEAFF
TRBJ1-1,TRBV5-5,CASSSGELDTEAFF
TRBJ2-7,TRBV6-2/TRBV6-3,CASCSRTYEQYF
TRBJ2-7,TRBV7-9,CASSLLPGQGSEEQYF
TRBJ2-7,TRBV27,CASSPNPYYYEQYF
TRBJ2-1,TRBV29-1,CSVSGSDRSNEQFF
TRBJ2-3,TRBV28,CASSFGLAPDTQYF
TRBJ2-3,TRBV12-3/TRBV12-4,CASSFARGTDTQYF
TRBJ2-1,TRBV6-2/TRBV6-3,CASSYASTSGEQFF
TRBJ2-7,TRBV25-1,CASSARGTYEQYF
TRBJ1-5,TRBV19,CASSAFGDNQPQHF
TRBJ1-5,TRBV7-9,CASSLTGVDQPQHF
TRBJ1-2,TRBV29-1,CSVEFGYGYTF
TRBJ2-1,TRBV12-3/TRBV12-4,CASSLVSRGGGEQFF
TRBJ2-7,TRBV4-1,CASSQIAGAYYEQYF
TRBJ2-7,TRBV27,CASREGMGLALDEQYF
TRBJ2-1,TRBV29-1,CSVEGLAGGSREQFF
TRBJ1-2,TRBV6-1,CASREGGGYTF
TRBJ2-4,TRBV10-1,CASSESQGGKNIQYF
TRBJ2-2,TRBV9,CASSVSGANTGELFF
TRBJ2-2,TRBV15,CATSRGANTGELFF
TRBJ2-7,TRBV5-6,CASSSLAGGTYEQYF
TRBJ2-5,TRBV28,CASSDAATQETQYF
TRBJ2-1,TRBV7-9,CASSDGTGGYNEQFF